The rows below give T cell receptor beta chains drawn from one sample of a study of shared clonotypes between healthy human individuals. Method: immunoSEQ multiplex PCR; TCRdb's copy keeps in-frame clones and lacks some. Of hundreds of thousands of clones in the sample, roughly 70% were seen once. Sequenced: memory CD4+ T cells sorted from blood. The receptor source for this set is a woman under 40 in good health. Each CDR3 is given with its conserved first and last residue. A D gene is named only where the DNA matches it firmly. For some rows the clone size is stated as once, few or many, or as a class when expanded; others skip it.

TRBD1,TRBV6-5,TRBJ1-2,NA,TGTGCCAGCAGTAGGGGACAGGTCTATGGCTACACCTTC,CASSRGQVYGYTF
NA,TRBV27,TRBJ2-7,NA,TGTGCCAGCAACCCTTATAGGGGATTATACGAGCAGTACTTC,CASNPYRGLYEQYF
NA,TRBV5-4,TRBJ1-2,few,TGTGCCAGCAGCTTGGACAGGACTAACTATGGCTACACCTTC,CASSLDRTNYGYTF
TRBD1,TRBV29-1,TRBJ1-1,NA,TGCAGCGTGGGACAGGGCACTGAAGCTTTCTTT,CSVGQGTEAFF
NA,TRBV15,TRBJ2-7,NA,TGTGCCACCAGTAGAGGGGGAAGCTCCTACGAGCAGTACTTC,CATSRGGSSYEQYF
TRBD1,TRBV5-1,TRBJ2-2,NA,TGCGCCAGCAGCGGACAGGGGGCTACCGGGGAGCTGTTTTTT,CASSGQGATGELFF
TRBD1,TRBV7-9,TRBJ2-6,NA,TGTGCCAGCAGTGACAGGGCAGGGTCTGGGGCCAACGTCCTGACTTTC,CASSDRAGSGANVLTF
NA,TRBV10-1,TRBJ1-1,NA,TGCGCCAGCAGGGAACAGGGACCGAACACTGAAGCTTTCTTT,CASREQGPNTEAFF
NA,TRBV7-2,TRBJ2-1,few,TGTGCCAGCAGCCGGAATGCGGTGAGCTCCTACAATGAGCAGTTCTTC,CASSRNAVSSYNEQFF
NA,TRBV7-9,TRBJ2-2,NA,TGTGCCAGCAGCCATCCCCGGGAGAACACCGGGGAGCTGTTTTTT,CASSHPRENTGELFF
NA,TRBV10-3,TRBJ1-2,NA,TGTGCCATCAGTGGGGCCTTAGGAGGCTACACCTTC,CAISGALGGYTF
NA,TRBV19,TRBJ1-5,NA,TGTGCCAGTAGTTCCCGACATTCCAATCAGCCCCAGCATTTT,CASSSRHSNQPQHF
NA,TRBV19,TRBJ1-1,NA,TGTGCCAGTAGTATAGGCCTCGGAGCCACTGAAGCTTTCTTT,CASSIGLGATEAFF
NA,TRBV30,TRBJ2-6,medium-sized,TGTGCTCGGAAATCTCAATCTGGGGCCAACGTCCTGACTTTC,CARKSQSGANVLTF
NA,TRBV18,TRBJ1-1,NA,TGTGCCAGCTCACCACGGCAGGGTGTCAGTGACACTGAAGCTTTCTTT,CASSPRQGVSDTEAFF
NA,TRBV5-1,TRBJ2-5,NA,TGCGCCAGCAGCTTGGCGGTCGACCGTTCTGAGACCCAGTACTTC,CASSLAVDRSETQYF
NA,TRBV19,TRBJ1-4,many,TGTGCCAGTAGTATTTCCGGGGGCGATAATGAAAAACTGTTTTTT,CASSISGGDNEKLFF
TRBD1,TRBV9,TRBJ1-1,NA,TGTGCCAGCAGCGAGGACAGGCCTATGAACACTGAAGCTTTCTTT,CASSEDRPMNTEAFF
NA,TRBV18,TRBJ2-7,NA,TGTGCCAGCTCACCTTTTGGGGCGGCCGGCTCCTACGAGCAGTACTTC,CASSPFGAAGSYEQYF
NA,TRBV7-9,TRBJ2-7,few,TGTGCCAGCAGCCGGTCACAGACCTCCTACGAGCAGTACTTC,CASSRSQTSYEQYF
NA,TRBV5-8,TRBJ2-4,NA,TGTGCCAGCAGCCCTCAGGGGAAAGTGAACATTCAGTACTTC,CASSPQGKVNIQYF
NA,TRBV5-1,TRBJ2-5,NA,TGCGCCAGCAGCTTGGGACAGAACCAAGAGACCCAGTACTTC,CASSLGQNQETQYF